One and the same sample provided the 23 T cell receptor beta chains below, sequenced in a study of shared T cell receptors in the human thymus (dated by TCRdb to about 2021). Library preparation used the immunoSEQ multiplex PCR assay. TCRdb provides this immuneACCESS table in a form limited to in-frame rearrangements. Some clones are lacking; in checked studies, under half of them reflect an unresolved V gene, and why the rest are absent is not known. The sample table shows some 660,000 clones, and around 87% are seen once. Roughly 0.0086% of the sample comes from the top ten. The data were also submitted as part of a second study, on human thymus T cells.

Sample: thymocytes. Receptors were obtained from a boy under three years old with a congenital heart defect. Donor details come from another sample of the same person, matched by shared clones.

This clone showed up just a few times. The chain recombines TRBV7-2 with TRBJ1-2, with TRBD1 as a possible D gene (6 bases). Trimming took 3 bases from V and 2 from J, leaving 13 bases between them. The CDR3 runs to 15 residues. CDR1 SGHTA and CDR2 FQGNSA come from the germline V gene. The CDR3 protein is CASSFTTTGNYGYTF. The CDR3 DNA reads as TGTGCCAGCAGCTTCACCACCACAGGGAACTATGGCTACACCTTC.

This chain uses TRBV10-3 with TRBJ2-5; 8 positions match TRBD1. Germline V gene lookup returns CDR1 ENHRY and CDR2 SYGVKD. CDR3 length: 14 amino acids. V was pared by 6 bases and J by 5 bases, with 8 bases of the junction left unmatched. CDR3 sequence (DNA): TGTGCCATCAGAACGGACAGGGAGCAGGAGACCCAGTACTTC. This translates into CAIRTDREQETQYF.

The chain couples TRBV6-6 to TRBJ1-2; perhaps TRBD1 as D (5 bases). The germline V and J ends were trimmed by 5 bases and 0 bases, with 13 bases remaining between them. The CDR3 runs 15 residues. Looked up from germline, CDR1 is MNHNY and CDR2 is SVGAGI (reference sequence). CDR3 DNA sequence: TGTGCCAGCAGTCCGGATATAGGGGCTAACTATGGCTACACCTTC. Encoded protein: CASSPDIGANYGYTF.

The gene calls are TRBV11-2 and TRBJ1-5, with TRBD1 matching 11 bases. V dropped 1 base and J dropped 4; count of bases not matched to a gene: 3. Germline values: CDR1 SGHAT, CDR2 FQNNGV. This CDR3 is 16 amino acids long. Written as DNA, the CDR3 is TGTGCCAGCAGCTTAGGGGGACAGGGGGAAAATCAGCCCCAGCATTTT. It yields the protein CASSLGGQGENQPQHF.

Here the CDR3 reads CASSPGTGGTDTQYF. CDR3 in DNA: TGTGCCAGCAGTCCCGGGACAGGGGGCACAGATACGCAGTATTTT. V and J are TRBV28 and TRBJ2-3; 10 nucleotides match TRBD1. Trimming cost V 5 bases and J 1 base; bases outside gene matches: 3. In germline, CDR1 is MDHEN, CDR2 SYDVKM. The CDR3 has 15 amino acids.

The chain combines TRBV9 with TRBJ1-2, with 9 bases identical to TRBD1. Trimming cost V 3 bases and J 3 bases; bases outside gene matches: 3. The CDR3 extends over 14 amino acids. Per the germline V gene, CDR1 is SGDLS and CDR2 is YYNGEE. The CDR3 DNA is TGTGCCAGCAGCGAATGGGACAGGGACTATGGCTACACCTTC. The encoded protein is CASSEWDRDYGYTF.

This clone appeared a few times. V and J are TRBV28 and TRBJ1-1; 7 bases fit TRBD1. The CDR3 is made up of 15 amino acids. The V segment lost 4 bases and the J segment 1 base; nucleotides outside the gene matches: 6. The V gene's germline CDR1 is MDHEN and CDR2 SYDVKM. CDR3 sequence: CASSSPRDRNTEAFF. The CDR3 nucleotides read TGTGCCAGCAGTTCGCCACGGGACAGGAACACTGAAGCTTTCTTT.

V is TRBV7-9 and J is TRBJ1-2; the D gene is possibly TRBD1 (6 bases). CDR1 and CDR2 (germline): SEHNR, FQNEAQ (reference sequence). The germline V and J ends were trimmed by 5 bases and 8 bases, with 24 bases remaining between them. There are 16 residues in the CDR3. DNA for the CDR3: TGTGCCAGCAGCCCGGACAGTCCGCCGAGTTCGTACGGCTACACCTTC. Protein: CASSPDSPPSSYGYTF.

This chain links TRBV18 with TRBJ2-7; D call uncertain. CDR3 length equals 12 residues. V lost 4 bases and J 0 bases, leaving 4 bases between the germline ends. Germline V lookup: CDR1 KGHSH, CDR2 LQKENI. This CDR3 is CASSLLSYEQYF. The CDR3 bases are TGTGCCAGCTCACTCCTCTCCTACGAGCAGTACTTC.

The table lists this clone with a count of one. The chain has TRBV6-1 and TRBJ2-1, with a tentative D call TRBD1 (6 bases). Germline lookup yields CDR1 MNHNS and CDR2 SASEGT. The CDR3 length is 13 residues. V was cut by 4 bases and J by 3 bases, with 7 bases left in between. In DNA, the CDR3 is TGTGCCAGCAGTGGGACAGACTACAATGAGCAGTTCTTC. It codes for CASSGTDYNEQFF.

In DNA form, the CDR3 reads TGTGCCAGCAGCACGGACAGGGCGCACGAGCAGTACTTC. This translates into CASSTDRAHEQYF. This chain joins TRBV7-9 and TRBJ2-7; 8 nucleotides match TRBD1. The V segment lost 5 bases and the J segment 5 bases; nucleotides outside the gene matches: 5. CDR1 is SEHNR, CDR2 FQNEAQ, per germline (reference sequence). This CDR3 spans 13 amino acids.

The chain couples TRBV11-2 to TRBJ2-1; possibly TRBD2 for D (5 bases). The CDR3 is 14 residues long. Germline V lookup: CDR1 SGHAT, CDR2 FQNNGV. The V end was cut by 5 bases, the J end by 8 bases, with 16 bases between. The CDR3 sequence is CASSQNRYSDEQFF. In DNA form, the CDR3 reads TGTGCCAGCAGCCAAAATCGTTATAGCGATGAGCAGTTCTTC.

The chain carries TRBV11-2 and TRBJ2-2; TRBD2 is a possible D gene (6 bases). From germline, CDR1 is SGHAT and CDR2 FQNNGV. The ends were cut back, 1 base at V and 3 bases at J, with 6 bases in the middle. This CDR3 has 14 amino acids. In DNA, the CDR3 is TGTGCCAGCAGCTTAGGACTAGACACCGGGGAGCTGTTTTTT. Amino acid sequence: CASSLGLDTGELFF.

The V call is TRBV5-1, the J call TRBJ2-1, with D maybe TRBD2 (6 bases). Germline V lookup: CDR1 SGHRS, CDR2 YFSETQ. V was trimmed by 0 bases and J by 5 bases, leaving 15 bases between them. The CDR3 consists of 16 residues. The chain's CDR3 is CASSLVGDFYNNEQFF. In DNA form, the CDR3 reads TGCGCCAGCAGCTTGGTAGGGGACTTCTACAACAATGAGCAGTTCTTC.

V and J are TRBV5-1 and TRBJ2-1, with 8 positions matching TRBD2. V lost 1 base to trimming and J lost 3 bases; unmatched junction nucleotides: 12. CDR1 is SGHRS, CDR2 YFSETQ, per germline. This CDR3 region has 18 residues. This CDR3 reads CASSLSGLAGSSYNEQFF. DNA for the CDR3: TGCGCCAGCAGCTTGAGTGGACTAGCCGGATCAAGCTACAATGAGCAGTTCTTC.

The rearrangement uses TRBV6-6 and TRBJ1-4; 9 bases line up with TRBD1. The ends lost 2 bases at V and 6 bases at J; junction bases unmatched: 4. CDR3 length equals 15 residues. Germline assignment: CDR1 MNHNY and CDR2 SVGAGI (reference sequence). The CDR3: CASSYPGQGDEKLFF. CDR3 DNA: TGTGCCAGCAGTTACCCGGGACAGGGTGATGAAAAACTGTTTTTT.

V is TRBV19 and J is TRBJ1-4; D may be TRBD1 (6 bases). The germline gives CDR1 LNHDA, CDR2 SQIVND (reference sequence). The CDR3 spans 15 residues. The V end was cut by 6 bases, the J end by 8 bases, with 19 bases between. The CDR3 protein is CASSYGTTGTEKLFF. Here the CDR3 DNA reads TGTGCCAGTAGCTACGGGACAACGGGTACGGAAAAACTGTTTTTT.

This chain links TRBV5-6 with TRBJ2-5, with D unresolved. The J call may be mistaken, given a closer DNA end match to TRBJ2-7. The CDR3 is 15 residues long. Germline V lookup: CDR1 SGHDT, CDR2 YYEEEE. The CDR3: CASTSPRPDSYEQYF. Written as DNA, the CDR3 is TGTGCCAGCACATCTCCAAGGCCGGACTCCTACGAGCAGTACTTC.

J is TRBJ1-2 and V is TRBV6-5; TRBD1 aligns across 8 bases. Germline CDR1 and CDR2: MNHEY and SVGAGI. This CDR3 comprises 13 residues. V shed 5 bases and J 6 bases; nucleotides not matched to a gene: 5. The CDR3 sequence is CASSPGQDNGYTF. CDR3 nucleotide sequence: TGTGCCAGCAGTCCGGGACAGGATAATGGCTACACCTTC.

This rearrangement joins TRBV5-6 to TRBJ2-1; 8 nucleotides align to TRBD2. The CDR3 runs to 14 residues. V lost 1 base and J lost 7; bases outside the gene matches: 4. The germline V gene encodes CDR1 SGHDT and CDR2 YYEEEE. The CDR3 protein is CASSLREGSNEQFF. CDR3 nucleotides: TGTGCCAGCAGCTTGCGGGAGGGCTCTAATGAGCAGTTCTTC.

The J gene is TRBJ2-5, the V gene TRBV19, with D possibly matching TRBD2 (6 bases). The J call is uncertain, as TRBJ2-7 better fits the DNA end. The germline gives CDR1 LNHDA, CDR2 SQIVND (reference sequence). The CDR3 length is 13 residues. The CDR3 nucleotides read TGTGCCAGTAGTAGACTAGAAGGCTACGAGCAGTACTTC. It specifies CASSRLEGYEQYF.

The chain employs TRBV19 and TRBJ1-1; a possible D gene is TRBD1 (6 bases). The CDR3 consists of 15 residues. Germline loops: CDR1 LNHDA, CDR2 SQIVND (reference sequence). Trimming stripped 5 bases from V and 5 bases from J, with 18 bases between. The CDR3 spells CASSALPGQGTEAFF. The CDR3 nucleotides are TGTGCCAGTAGTGCACTCCCGGGACAAGGAACTGAAGCTTTCTTT. Full variable domain (missing parts from reference TRBV19 and TRBJ1-1): DGGITQSPKYLFRKEGQNVTLSCEQNLNHDAMYWYRQDPGQGLRLIYYSQIVNDFQKGDIAEGYSVSREKKESFPLTVTSAQKNPTAFYLCASSALPGQGTEAFFGQGTRLTVV.

The chain combines TRBV25-1 with TRBJ2-7; D is undetermined. This CDR3 has 13 residues. In germline, CDR1 is MGHDK, CDR2 SYGVNS. Trimming removed 1 base from V and 7 bases from J, with 11 bases in between. The CDR3 DNA is TGTGCCAGCAGTGAATTTGAGTTCGGGGAGCAGTACTTC. It specifies CASSEFEFGEQYF.